Listed below are T cell receptor beta chains from one sample, sequenced in a study of T cell changes during pregnancy in multiple sclerosis. The repertoire was sequenced with immunoSEQ multiplex PCR; TCRdb's copy has only in-frame clones and lacks some. The sample shows about 22,000 clones, 90% to 95% of them seen only once. The material was CD4+ T cells from peripheral blood mononuclear cells, obtained after pregnancy. These receptors were taken from a female donor in good health, enrolled as a control in a pregnancy study. CDR3s include the opening cysteine and the closing phenylalanine or tryptophan. Each record gives: J gene, clone size, D gene, V gene, CDR3 DNA, CDR3 protein. D genes are given only for firm matches. For some rows the clone size is stated as once, few or many, or as a class when expanded; others skip it.

TRBJ2-3,NA,NA,TRBV19,TGTGCCAGTAATGAGGCTGGGGGCCGCGGGACGCAGTATTTT,CASNEAGGRGTQYF
TRBJ1-2,few,TRBD1,TRBV2,TGTGCCAGCAGGGCGACAGGGTCCTATGGCTACACCTTC,CASRATGSYGYTF
TRBJ2-7,NA,TRBD1,TRBV19,TGTGCCAGTAGTCGGACAGGTGTTTACGAGCAGTACTTC,CASSRTGVYEQYF
TRBJ2-7,NA,NA,TRBV7-2,TGTGCCAGCAGCCCCGGCGGGGCGAGCTCCTACGAGCAGTACTTC,CASSPGGASSYEQYF
TRBJ2-7,NA,NA,TRBV11-2,TGTGCCAGCACCGCAAGTCTAGCTAGCACCTACGAGCAGTACTTC,CASTASLASTYEQYF
TRBJ2-7,once,TRBD2,TRBV6-6,TGTGCCAGCAGCCGGGGGGAACACTACGAGCAGTACTTC,CASSRGEHYEQYF
TRBJ2-7,NA,NA,TRBV2,TGTGCCAGCAGTGAGGCAGGGACTGGGTTCTACGAGCAGTACTTC,CASSEAGTGFYEQYF
TRBJ2-4,NA,NA,TRBV7-2,TGTGCCAGCAGCGAGGAACAAGCCAAAAACATTCAGTACTTC,CASSEEQAKNIQYF
TRBJ2-5,NA,TRBD1,TRBV27,TGTGCCAGCAGTTCAAACACAGGGGTAGGGGAGACCCAGTACTTC,CASSSNTGVGETQYF
TRBJ1-1,NA,TRBD1,TRBV18,TGTGCCAGCTCGCCGACACCAGACTCAGGGGGCACTGAAGCTTTCTTT,CASSPTPDSGGTEAFF
TRBJ1-1,NA,NA,TRBV28,TGTGCCATCGGTGGCCCGACAGAGATGAACACTGAAGCTTTCTTT,CAIGGPTEMNTEAFF